This T cell receptor (beta chain) was profiled in a study of T cells in Graves' hyperthyroidism and ophthalmopathy (dated by TCRdb to the late 2010s). For the study in its entirety: Peripheral blood was collected at initial diagnosis, before any treatment. The 80 to 100 discovery patients were randomly divided into training and test sets at a 7:3 ratio. A discovery cohort of around 100 patients, 43 with Graves' ophthalmopathy and approximately 60 with stable Graves' hyperthyroidism, was used to find distinguishing TCR V-J signatures. Whether ophthalmopathy could be predicted prospectively was tested in an independent validation cohort made up of fewer than 20 hyperthyroidism patients plus 17 patients who later progressed to ophthalmopathy. The study also compared thyroid tissue and blood T-cell repertoires from several Graves' hyperthyroidism patients. After sampling, hyperthyroidism patients received methimazole starting at 30 mg daily, and ophthalmopathy patients received high-dose intravenous methylprednisolone. According to the paper, TCR Vbeta CDR3 sequencing was carried out on 135 peripheral blood samples, which came from under 50 ophthalmopathy, some 73 hyperthyroidism and about 17 progressor patients.

Moderately to severely active disease, a Clinical Activity Score of at least 3, a NOSPECS grade of at least 4, and a duration under 3 months were present in ophthalmopathy patients. Any patient with an uncontrolled infection, another autoimmune disease, pregnancy or lactation was excluded. Diagnoses were established on the basis of clinical symptoms, serum thyroxine and TRAb, thyroid ultrasound, and orbital computed tomography. PBMCs were isolated from 10 ml of fresh peripheral blood by Ficoll-Paque density gradient centrifugation. Total RNA was extracted with Trizol reagent, and quality was checked on an Agilent 2100 Bioanalyzer. As concerns this clonotype: Its antigen is still unknown. No base qualities exist here, and no much larger clone lies one base off it.

TCR beta CDR3 regions were amplified from RNA transcripts. For the first round of RT-PCR on the TCR CDR3, the HTBI primer set was used together with the Qiagen OneStep RT-PCR kit. Libraries were constructed in a second round of multiplex PCR, after which size selection and purification were performed. The libraries were sequenced on an Illumina HiSeq2000 using paired-end 100 bp reads. The study's processing was this. SOAPnuke was used to process the raw data, throwing out any read that contained adapters or uncalled bases, had a mean Phred below 15, or lacked an exact constant-primer or identifier match. High-quality paired reads were merged with COPE v1.2.5, and unique nucleotide sequences were defined as clonotypes. MiTCR v1.1 was used to align the clonotypes against IMGT TRBV, TRBD and TRBJ reference segments. Only V-J combinations with frequency above 0.0001, covering 99.2% of repertoires, were analysed. A TCS score was defined as the ratio between F50 (clonal expansion) and ExV (chaos), using BLOSUM62-based TCRdist between CDR3 peptides within each V-J. Welch's t-statistics and random forest reduced several hundred V-J features to under 15, which were used in a naive Bayes classifier (R e1071). TCRdb redid the processing of the public reads, applying fastp at Q25 and MiXCR, and retained in-frame beta chains. Rows merge per CDR3 protein into single entries with the most common DNA and genes. TCRdb's processing, not the study's, gives the V and J calls here. The sample table lists 450,000 to 650,000 distinct CDR3 sequences, 17% of them with a count of one. Of the sample, roughly a sixth falls within the top ten clones.

On the study overall, not on this receptor specifically: Blood samples also contained most of the expanded thyroid clonotypes (frequency above 0.001), which suggests that blood repertoires may reflect thyroid immune responses. During validation, the model predicted progression to ophthalmopathy a median of approximately six months ahead of onset, with roughly 65% sensitivity and almost 75% specificity. Sample size was not statistically predetermined, and blinding of investigators to group allocation was not performed. In cross-validation, a model built on a 13 V-J signature told ophthalmopathy apart from stable hyperthyroidism with just under 90% sensitivity and approximately 81% specificity, and in testing the same model reached 80%/75%.

Germline trimming: 5 bases from V, 3 bases from J; junction bases outside gene matches: 5. Via the germline V gene, CDR1 is SGHTA and CDR2 FQGNSA. The CDR3 contains 15 residues, cysteine and phenylalanine counted. The only DNA kept is the CDR3, 45 bases in frame from the first base. In this chain, TRBV7-2 is recombined with TRBJ2-1; 9 nucleotides in the junction match TRBD1. The sequence came from a woman aged 18-30 years with Graves' ophthalmopathy. Sequencing input: blood. Here the CDR3 is given as CASSPGTGNYNEQFF. The DNA sequence reads TGTGCCAGCAGCCCGGGGACAGGGAACTACAATGAGCAGTTCTTC.